One sample yielded the 29 T cell receptor beta chains listed below, sequenced in a study of cytomegalovirus exposure and HLA in healthy donors. In the PCR, 60 Vbeta and 13 Jbeta primers were used. The protocol was immunoSEQ multiplex PCR, while the TCRdb copy is restricted to in-frame clones and leaves out a portion. The sample has around 120,000 clones; around 76% are singletons. Specimen: PBMCs. These receptors were taken from a man aged 55 to 69 in good health and CMV-seropositive.

J is TRBJ2-5 and V is TRBV2; TRBD1 aligns across 8 bases. The CDR3 has 14 amino acids. J lost 5 bases, V lost 4 bases, and 6 bases had no gene match. CDR1 is SNHLY and CDR2 is FYNNEI in the germline V gene. The CDR3 nucleotides read TGTGCCAGCAGTGCTCACAGGGGGGACGAGACCCAGTACTTC. This gives the protein CASSAHRGDETQYF. Full variable domain (missing parts from reference TRBV2 and TRBJ2-5): EPEVTQTPSHQVTQMGQEVILRCVPISNHLYFYWYRQILGQKVEFLVSFYNNEISEKSEIFDDQFSVERPDGSNFTLKIRSTKLEDSAMYFCASSAHRGDETQYFGPGTRLLVL.

The chain uses TRBV6-1 and TRBJ1-5; D remains ambiguous. Germline lookup yields CDR1 MNHNS and CDR2 SASEGT. V was cut by 7 bases and J by 4 bases, with 11 bases left in between. The CDR3 consists of 13 residues. The chain's CDR3 is CASKRGNNQPQHF. CDR3 nucleotide sequence: TGTGCCAGCAAGAGAGGTAATAATCAGCCCCAGCATTTT.

This clone was found a few times. This chain uses TRBV28 with TRBJ1-2; unclear D gene. Germline V gene sequence: CDR1 MDHEN, CDR2 SYDVKM. The V end lost 3 bases, the J end lost 7 bases, and 12 bases lay between the germline ends. CDR3 length: 13 residues. CDR3 nucleotide sequence: TGTGCCAGCAGTTTGGGAGGGCACCCTGGCTACACCTTC. Translated, it gives CASSLGGHPGYTF.

V and J are TRBV7-6 and TRBJ2-2, with D perhaps TRBD1 (5 bases). Germline V gene lookup returns CDR1 SGHVS and CDR2 FNYEAQ. The CDR3 is 13 residues long. V was pared by 1 base and J by 5 bases, with 5 bases between. CDR3 bases: TGTGCCAGCAGCTTAGAGGGGACCGGGGAGCTGTTTTTT. This encodes CASSLEGTGELFF.

This chain connects TRBV7-9 to TRBJ1-2, with 10 bases aligning to TRBD1. The CDR3 has 13 residues. The J segment lost 8 bases and the V segment lost 5 bases, leaving 5 bases of the junction unmatched. Germline values: CDR1 SEHNR, CDR2 FQNEAQ (reference sequence). The CDR3 region is CASSVGTGVGYTF. As DNA, the CDR3 is TGTGCCAGCAGCGTCGGGACAGGGGTCGGCTACACCTTC.

The V gene is TRBV19, the J gene TRBJ2-1; TRBD1 matches 8 bases. The CDR3 loop spans 15 amino acids. Germline lookup yields CDR1 LNHDA and CDR2 SQIVND (reference sequence). The V and J ends lost 6 bases and 3 bases, in that order; junction bases with no gene match: 7. CDR3: CASSQTGANYNEQFF. CDR3 nucleotide sequence: TGTGCCAGTAGCCAGACAGGGGCTAACTACAATGAGCAGTTCTTC.

CDR3 amino acids: CASSSVSGRGEVEQFF. The CDR3 bases are TGTGCCAGCAGCTCGGTTAGCGGGAGAGGGGAGGTTGAGCAGTTCTTC. This chain joins TRBV11-2 and TRBJ2-1, with 9 bases fitting TRBD2. CDR3 size: 16 residues. J gave up 9 bases and V 4 bases, and 13 bases lay outside the gene matches. Germline V gene lookup returns CDR1 SGHAT and CDR2 FQNNGV.

The chain employs TRBV28 and TRBJ1-3, with TRBD1 as a possible D gene (6 bases). Trimming took 4 bases from V and 5 from J, leaving 15 bases between them. Germline V gene data show CDR1 as MDHEN and CDR2 as SYDVKM. This CDR3 comprises 15 residues. CDR3 residues: CASSWDPTGRNTIYF. CDR3 DNA: TGTGCCAGCAGTTGGGACCCAACAGGGAGAAACACCATATATTTT.

The sample holds one count of this clone. J is TRBJ1-1 and V is TRBV18, with 7 bases lining up with TRBD1. Trimming at V came to 4 bases and at J to 3 bases, leaving 8 bases not matched to a gene. Germline V gene data show CDR1 as KGHSH and CDR2 as LQKENI. CDR3 length: 15 residues. The CDR3 here is CASSRVAGQHTEAFF. The CDR3 DNA follows: TGTGCCAGCTCACGAGTCGCGGGACAGCACACTGAAGCTTTCTTT.

The table lists this clone with a few counts. The gene calls are TRBV9 and TRBJ2-5; D remains ambiguous. The V gene's germline CDR1 is SGDLS and CDR2 YYNGEE. The CDR3 runs to 13 residues. Trimming shortened V by 0 bases and J by 3 bases, and 6 bases separated the two germline ends. The CDR3 DNA reads TGTGCCAGCAGCGTAGTACCGGAAGAGACCCAGTACTTC. Translated: CASSVVPEETQYF. The complete variable domain, with remaining parts taken from reference TRBV9 and TRBJ2-5, reads DSGVTQTPKHLITATGQRVTLRCSPRSGDLSVYWYQQSLDQGLQFLIQYYNGEERAKGNILERFSAQQFPDLHSELNLSSLELGDSALYFCASSVVPEETQYFGPGTRLLVL.

The rearrangement uses TRBV2 and TRBJ2-1; TRBD2 might be the D (5 bases). The germline V gene has CDR1 SNHLY and CDR2 FYNNEI. The CDR3 has 14 residues. V lost 6 bases and J 12 bases, leaving 21 bases between the germline ends. The CDR3 protein is CASSPSGREVRQFF. The CDR3 coding sequence is TGTGCCAGCAGCCCCAGTGGACGGGAAGTTCGGCAGTTCTTC.

This clone has a single count. The chain joins TRBV5-5 to TRBJ2-7; TRBD1 matches 9 bases. The ends lost 4 bases at V and 0 bases at J; junction bases unmatched: 2. The CDR3 length is 14 residues. Germline V CDR1 and CDR2: SGHKS, YYEKEE (reference sequence). Here the CDR3 DNA reads TGTGCCAGCAGCGGGACAGGGAGCTCCTACGAGCAGTACTTC. Protein product: CASSGTGSSYEQYF. The whole variable domain, filled in from reference TRBV5-5 and TRBJ2-7, reads DAGVTQSPTHLIKTRGQQVTLRCSPISGHKSVSWYQQVLGQGPQFIFQYYEKEERGRGNFPDRFSARQFPNYSSELNVNALLLGDSALYLCASSGTGSSYEQYFGPGTRLTVT.

This sequence joins TRBV2 and TRBJ2-3; the match to TRBD2 covers 7 bases. Germline CDR1 SNHLY, CDR2 FYNNEI. V shed 5 bases, J shed 2 bases, and the junction held 10 bases outside the gene matches. The CDR3 runs to 16 residues. The CDR3 DNA follows: TGTGCCAGCAGTATGAGCGGGAACCCCTCCACAGATACGCAGTATTTT. Its protein is CASSMSGNPSTDTQYF.

The rearrangement uses TRBV29-1 and TRBJ1-1; D perhaps matches TRBD1 (6 bases). CDR3 length equals 13 residues. Trimming shortened V by 4 bases and J by 3 bases, and 12 bases separated the two germline ends. Looked up from germline, CDR1 is SQVTM and CDR2 is ANQGSEA. The CDR3 reads CSVAGDSDTEAFF. The CDR3 DNA reads as TGCAGCGTTGCAGGGGATTCGGACACTGAAGCTTTCTTT.

The rearrangement links TRBV19 to TRBJ2-3; 12 nucleotides match TRBD2. CDR3 length: 16 residues. CDR1 is LNHDA, CDR2 SQIVND, per germline (reference sequence). V was clipped by 1 base and J by 1 base; unmatched bases: 0. The DNA for the CDR3 is TGTGCCAGTAGTATAGGACTAGCGGGGGGCACAGATACGCAGTATTTT. Translating it yields CASSIGLAGGTDTQYF.

This clone was counted once. The chain has TRBV7-9 and TRBJ1-1; TRBD1 matches 8 bases. CDR1 is SEHNR, CDR2 FQNEAQ, per germline (reference sequence). V shed 6 bases, J shed 1 base, and the junction held 4 bases outside the gene matches. The length of the CDR3 is 14 residues. Written as DNA, the CDR3 is TGTGCCAGCAGGAAACAGGGGGAGAACACTGAAGCTTTCTTT. Translating gives CASRKQGENTEAFF.

The chain joins TRBV29-1 to TRBJ2-1; 8 positions match TRBD2. V dropped 1 base and J dropped 8; count of bases not matched to a gene: 7. This CDR3 has 14 residues. CDR1 and CDR2 from the germline V gene are SQVTM and ANQGSEA. The chain's CDR3 is CSVEASGSYYEQFF. The CDR3 DNA reads TGCAGCGTTGAAGCCAGCGGGAGTTACTATGAGCAGTTCTTC.

This chain joins TRBV5-1 and TRBJ1-1, with a tentative D call TRBD1 (6 bases). This CDR3 has 15 residues. Germline V CDR1 and CDR2: SGHRS, YFSETQ. Trimming shortened V by 0 bases and J by 4 bases, and 13 bases separated the two germline ends. For the CDR3, the DNA is TGCGCCAGCAGCTTGGATACAGGGTACGGCACTGAAGCTTTCTTT. Amino acids: CASSLDTGYGTEAFF.

V usage is TRBV18 and J usage is TRBJ1-2; D remains unclear. This CDR3 has 14 amino acids. Per the germline V gene, CDR1 is KGHSH and CDR2 is LQKENI. Trimming cost V 2 bases and J 6 bases, with 13 bases left between them. The CDR3: CASSPGGQFDGYTF. The CDR3 DNA reads as TGTGCCAGCTCACCAGGCGGCCAGTTCGATGGCTACACCTTC.

To note about this clone: One end of the junction fails to match germline, which may point to a read error. The V gene is TRBV25-1, the J gene TRBJ2-7, with D possibly being TRBD2 (6 bases). This CDR3 comprises 13 residues. Per the germline V gene, CDR1 is MGHDK and CDR2 is SYGVNS. The CDR3 is CASSEAGGREVDF. The DNA for the CDR3 is TGTGCCAGCAGTGAGGCAGGTGGAAGGGAGGTAGACTTC.

J is TRBJ1-2 and V is TRBV5-1; D is ambiguous. Trimming took off 4 bases at V and 2 bases at J, with 12 bases between the two ends. The CDR3 consists of 14 residues. CDR1 and CDR2 from the germline V gene are SGHRS and YFSETQ. The CDR3 DNA reads TGCGCCAGCAGCGTGGTGGCGGGGAACTATGGCTACACCTTC. Amino acids: CASSVVAGNYGYTF. The complete variable domain, with remaining parts taken from reference TRBV5-1 and TRBJ1-2, reads KAGVTQTPRYLIKTRGQQVTLSCSPISGHRSVSWYQQTPGQGLQFLFEYFSETQRNKGNFPGRFSGRQFSNSRSEMNVSTLELGDSALYLCASSVVAGNYGYTFGSGTRLTVV.

The chain combines TRBV7-9 with TRBJ2-5; unclear D gene. The V end lost 4 bases, the J end lost 4 bases, and 13 bases lay between the germline ends. Per the germline V gene, CDR1 is SEHNR and CDR2 is FQNEAQ (reference sequence). The CDR3 loop spans 14 amino acids. CDR3 in amino acids: CASSSRGVLETQYF. CDR3 sequence (DNA): TGTGCCAGCAGCTCCAGAGGAGTCCTAGAGACCCAGTACTTC.

This chain connects TRBV29-1 to TRBJ1-1, with D possibly matching TRBD1 (5 bases). V dropped 6 bases and J dropped 5 bases, with 16 bases sitting between them. CDR1 and CDR2 from the germline V gene are SQVTM and ANQGSEA. There are 13 residues in the CDR3. The CDR3 DNA reads TGCAGCGTCCCTAGGGGCGCGGGAACTGAAGCTTTCTTT. Protein product: CSVPRGAGTEAFF.

The chain uses TRBV5-1 and TRBJ1-2; 11 bases agree with TRBD1. The CDR3 is 18 residues long. The germline gives CDR1 SGHRS, CDR2 YFSETQ. V trimming: 4 bases; J trimming: 5 bases; junction bases outside the gene matches: 16. The CDR3, as DNA: TGCGCCAGCAGCCCTCTATCCGGGACAGGGGGAGCTTATTATGGCTACACCTTC. Its protein is CASSPLSGTGGAYYGYTF.

The rearrangement joins TRBV30 to TRBJ1-3, with D unclear. The germline V gene encodes CDR1 GTSNPN and CDR2 SVGIG (reference sequence). The CDR3 covers 12 residues. Trimming shortened V by 4 bases and J by 3 bases, and 7 bases separated the two germline ends. The chain's CDR3 is CAWMAVGNTIYF. The CDR3 DNA reads as TGTGCCTGGATGGCCGTTGGAAACACCATATATTTT.

J is TRBJ2-1 and V is TRBV2; 12 bases line up with TRBD2. The V gene end was trimmed by 3 bases and the J gene end by 5 bases; junction bases not matched to a gene: 5. The germline gives CDR1 SNHLY, CDR2 FYNNEI. This CDR3 has 16 residues. The CDR3 is CASSEWTSGAHNEQFF. CDR3 nucleotides: TGTGCCAGCAGTGAGTGGACTAGCGGGGCTCACAATGAGCAGTTCTTC.

This clone was counted a few times. The chain combines TRBV5-1 with TRBJ2-5, with TRBD1 matching 10 bases. The tail of the sequence fits TRBJ2-7 better, so the J call may be wrong. The CDR3 is made up of 14 amino acids. Germline V gives CDR1 SGHRS, CDR2 YFSETQ. CDR3 DNA: TGCGCCAGCAGCTCGGGGACAGGGGCCCGCGAGCAGTACTTC. Translation: CASSSGTGAREQYF.

The rearrangement links TRBV11-2 to TRBJ1-2, with no clear D. The V end lost 10 bases, the J end lost 4 bases, and 13 bases lay between the germline ends. CDR1 is SGHAT, CDR2 FQNNGV, per germline. This CDR3 region has 12 residues. The CDR3 bases are TGTGCCACCGTGGAGGGCGGCTATGGCTACACCTTC. Its protein product is CATVEGGYGYTF.

The chain has TRBV5-1 and TRBJ2-5; D gene ambiguous. The germline gives CDR1 SGHRS, CDR2 YFSETQ. CDR3 length: 13 residues. Trimming removed 1 base from V and 4 bases from J, with 8 bases in between. The CDR3 spells CASSLIFRETQYF. The CDR3 DNA reads as TGCGCCAGCAGCTTGATCTTCCGAGAGACCCAGTACTTC.